A single sample is the source of the 20 T cell receptor beta chains below, sequenced in a study of T cells in Graves' hyperthyroidism and ophthalmopathy. TCR beta CDR3 regions were amplified from RNA transcripts. TCR CDR3 regions were first amplified by RT-PCR with HTBI primers. Each CDR3 protein gets one entry after TCRdb re-called the multiplex PCR reads with MiXCR. There are about 500,000 distinct CDR3 sequences in the sample; 46% occur only once, and around 47% lies in the top ten. The specimen sequenced was peripheral blood or thyroid tissue (not recorded which). The receptors come from an adult woman with Graves' disease, either hyperthyroidism or ophthalmopathy (not recorded which).

This clonotype was found many times. This sequence joins TRBV29-1 and TRBJ2-5; TRBD2 matches 13 bases. This CDR3 is built from 12 residues. The germline gives CDR1 SQVTM, CDR2 ANQGSEA. The ends lost 7 bases at V and 10 bases at J; junction bases unmatched: 6. CDR3 coding DNA: TGCAGCGAGACTAGCGGGGGGTCGATCCAGTACTTC. It translates to CSETSGGSIQYF.

The chain combines TRBV11-2 with TRBJ2-7; possible D gene TRBD1, 6 bases. V was pared by 1 base and J by 2 bases, with 18 bases between. Germline V lookup: CDR1 SGHAT, CDR2 FQNNGV. This CDR3 region has 17 residues. Here the CDR3 DNA reads TGTGCCAGCAGCTTAGCGCTTAGGGGGAGATCCCCCTACGAGCAGTACTTC. It yields the protein CASSLALRGRSPYEQYF.

The rearrangement links TRBV7-9 to TRBJ2-7, with 8 bases aligning to TRBD1. Germline V gene lookup returns CDR1 SEHNR and CDR2 FQNEAQ (reference sequence). This CDR3 region has 15 residues. Unmatched junction bases numbered 7, after V lost 4 bases and J lost 2 bases. CDR3 sequence (DNA): TGTGCCAGCAGCTCGGACAGGGTCAACGCCTACGAGCAGTACTTC. It yields the protein CASSSDRVNAYEQYF.

This clonotype appeared a single time. This chain connects TRBV19 to TRBJ1-2; no firm D call. Trimming removed 3 bases at V and 4 bases at J, with 15 bases between. Germline loops: CDR1 LNHDA, CDR2 SQIVND (reference sequence). The CDR3 is 15 amino acids. CDR3: CASSMVGGQSYGYTF. DNA of the CDR3: TGTGCCAGTAGTATGGTGGGAGGGCAGAGCTATGGCTACACCTTC.

V usage is TRBV24-1 and J usage is TRBJ2-5; 10 bases match TRBD1. The length of the CDR3 is 17 residues. With V trimmed by 4 bases and J by 0 bases, 7 bases remained unmatched. Germline V lookup: CDR1 KGHDR, CDR2 SFDVKD. The CDR3 DNA follows: TGTGCCACCAGTGAGGTCCGGACAGGGGGATACCAAGAGACCCAGTACTTC. Amino acids: CATSEVRTGGYQETQYF.

This clonotype has at least ten counts. The J gene is TRBJ1-1, the V gene TRBV3-1; D is ambiguous. Trimming pared 1 base from V and 4 bases from J, leaving 4 bases between. The germline CDR1 and CDR2 sequences are LGHDT and YNNKEL (reference sequence). The CDR3 extends over 12 amino acids. The CDR3 DNA reads as TGTGCCAGCAGCCAAGGGAGCACTGAAGCTTTCTTT. Translation gives CASSQGSTEAFF.

V gene TRBV7-7 combines with J gene TRBJ2-7; 7 bases line up with TRBD1. J was trimmed by 6 bases and V by 5 bases; bases with no gene match: 7. The germline CDR1 and CDR2 sequences are SSHAT and FNYEAQ (reference sequence). CDR3 length: 13 residues. The CDR3 DNA is TGTGCCAGCAGCCCCGGGACAGCCCTCGAGCAGTACTTC. Residues: CASSPGTALEQYF.

This clonotype was counted many times. The genes are TRBV9 and TRBJ1-3, with D perhaps matching TRBD1 (5 bases). CDR3 length: 16 residues. CDR1 is SGDLS, CDR2 YYNGEE, per germline. The V end lost 3 bases, the J end lost 2 bases, and 15 bases lay between the germline ends. The CDR3 DNA sequence: TGTGCCAGCAGCGCCCAGGGAAAAGTAGCTGGAAACACCATATATTTT. Amino acid sequence: CASSAQGKVAGNTIYF.

V usage is TRBV2 and J usage is TRBJ2-7; weak D call: TRBD2 (6 bases). There are 13 residues in the CDR3. Germline CDR1 SNHLY, CDR2 FYNNEI. V lost 3 bases and J 2 bases, leaving 8 bases between the germline ends. In nucleotides, the CDR3 is TGTGCCAGCAGTGAGGAGGGTACCTACGAGCAGTACTTC. Encoded protein: CASSEEGTYEQYF.

This clonotype was recorded at least ten times. This rearrangement joins TRBV20-1 to TRBJ1-5; no firm D call. Trimming cost V 6 bases and J 0 bases, with 15 bases left between them. CDR1 is DFQATT, CDR2 SNEGSKA, per germline (reference sequence). The CDR3 runs 15 residues. In DNA form, the CDR3 reads TGCAGTGCCGTCCCTGTTTCATATAGCAATCAGCCCCAGCATTTT. Its translation: CSAVPVSYSNQPQHF.

This clonotype was seen only a few times. The V and J genes are TRBV20-1 and TRBJ1-6, with 8 nucleotides matching TRBD1. Looked up from germline, CDR1 is DFQATT and CDR2 is SNEGSKA (reference sequence). This CDR3 region has 14 residues. V shed 6 bases and J 13 bases; nucleotides not matched to a gene: 14. CDR3 nucleotides: TGCAGTGCCACTGACAGGGGAGGAGATCAGCCCCTCCACTTT. It specifies CSATDRGGDQPLHF.

This chain connects TRBV29-1 to TRBJ1-1, with D unclear. The V end lost 6 bases, the J end lost 5 bases, and 13 bases lay between the germline ends. The CDR3 runs to 12 residues. Germline V CDR1 and CDR2: SQVTM, ANQGSEA. The CDR3 DNA follows: TGCAGCGTCCCTCACTCTACGACTGAAGCTTTCTTT. Its protein is CSVPHSTTEAFF. The full variable domain, rest sourced from reference TRBV29-1 and TRBJ1-1, is SAVISQKPSRDICQRGTSLTIQCQVDSQVTMMFWYRQQPGQSLTLIATANQGSEATYESGFVIDKFPISRPNLTFSTLTVSNMSPEDSSIYLCSVPHSTTEAFFGQGTRLTVV.

There are many counts of this clonotype. The chain is built from TRBV5-5 and TRBJ1-5; D is undetermined. Germline lookup yields CDR1 SGHKS and CDR2 YYEKEE (reference sequence). CDR3 length: 12 amino acids. Trimming pared 2 bases from V and 9 bases from J, leaving 9 bases between. The CDR3 DNA follows: TGTGCCAGCAGCTTAACCTCGGGGCCCCAGCATTTT. This codes for CASSLTSGPQHF.

In this sample, this clonotype turned up many times. V and J are TRBV7-2 and TRBJ2-7; D possibly corresponds to TRBD2 (6 bases). The CDR3 is 15 residues long. From germline, CDR1 is SGHTA and CDR2 FQGNSA. V gave up 0 bases and J gave up 7 bases, with 16 bases separating them. This CDR3 is CASSLAQVGGWEQYF. CDR3 bases: TGTGCCAGCAGCTTAGCGCAGGTTGGAGGGTGGGAGCAGTACTTC.

In this sample, this clonotype turned up once. The V gene is TRBV12-3 or TRBV12-4, the J gene TRBJ1-2; 7 bases line up with TRBD1. J was trimmed by 3 bases and V by 0 bases; bases with no gene match: 4. The CDR3 runs 15 residues. DNA of the CDR3: TGTGCCAGCAGTTTAGCGATGCAGGGGGACTATGGCTACACCTTC. This gives the protein CASSLAMQGDYGYTF.

In this sample, this clonotype turned up many times. The CDR3 nucleotides are TGTGCCAGCAGCACTTTTGGGCCCTACGAGCAGTACTTC. Translating it yields CASSTFGPYEQYF. This chain connects TRBV7-2 to TRBJ2-7; D uncertain. This CDR3 region has 13 residues. Trimming removed 5 bases at V and 2 bases at J, with 10 bases between. The germline V gene has CDR1 SGHTA and CDR2 FQGNSA.

This clonotype came up many times. The chain links TRBV2 to TRBJ1-4, with D perhaps TRBD1 (6 bases). Germline lookup yields CDR1 SNHLY and CDR2 FYNNEI. This CDR3 is built from 12 residues. V was trimmed by 10 bases and J by 8 bases, leaving 14 bases between them. For the CDR3, the DNA is TGTGCCACGGGGGGTACAGGGGAAAAACTGTTTTTT. Protein product: CATGGTGEKLFF.

The chain couples TRBV29-1 to TRBJ2-5; TRBD1 matches at 9 bases. V lost 7 bases, J lost 2 bases, and 11 bases stayed unmatched. The CDR3 runs to 15 residues. Germline assignment: CDR1 SQVTM and CDR2 ANQGSEA. The CDR3 DNA sequence: TGCAGCGCTAAAACGACAGGGGGGGGGCAAGAGACCCAGTACTTC. Translated: CSAKTTGGGQETQYF. Based on the CDR3 plus reference TRBV29-1 and TRBJ2-5, the full variable domain is SAVISQKPSRDICQRGTSLTIQCQVDSQVTMMFWYRQQPGQSLTLIATANQGSEATYESGFVIDKFPISRPNLTFSTLTVSNMSPEDSSIYLCSAKTTGGGQETQYFGPGTRLLVL.

This sequence joins TRBV10-3 and TRBJ1-6, with D tentatively TRBD1 (5 bases). The ends were cut back, 6 bases at V and 13 bases at J, with 16 bases in the middle. Germline-derived CDR1 and CDR2 are ENHRY and SYGVKD. The CDR3 length is 13 residues. CDR3 amino acids: CAISRDGFPPLHF. DNA for the CDR3: TGTGCCATCAGCCGGGACGGCTTCCCTCCCCTCCACTTT.

The V gene is TRBV20-1, the J gene TRBJ2-7; TRBD2 aligns across 10 bases. Germline trimming cut 0 bases from V and 5 bases from J; bases unmatched to any gene: 13. Per germline, CDR1 DFQATT and CDR2 SNEGSKA (reference sequence). CDR3 size: 17 residues. The chain's CDR3 is CSARELAGSSAANEQYF. The CDR3 bases are TGCAGTGCTAGAGAACTAGCGGGAAGTTCAGCTGCCAACGAGCAGTACTTC.